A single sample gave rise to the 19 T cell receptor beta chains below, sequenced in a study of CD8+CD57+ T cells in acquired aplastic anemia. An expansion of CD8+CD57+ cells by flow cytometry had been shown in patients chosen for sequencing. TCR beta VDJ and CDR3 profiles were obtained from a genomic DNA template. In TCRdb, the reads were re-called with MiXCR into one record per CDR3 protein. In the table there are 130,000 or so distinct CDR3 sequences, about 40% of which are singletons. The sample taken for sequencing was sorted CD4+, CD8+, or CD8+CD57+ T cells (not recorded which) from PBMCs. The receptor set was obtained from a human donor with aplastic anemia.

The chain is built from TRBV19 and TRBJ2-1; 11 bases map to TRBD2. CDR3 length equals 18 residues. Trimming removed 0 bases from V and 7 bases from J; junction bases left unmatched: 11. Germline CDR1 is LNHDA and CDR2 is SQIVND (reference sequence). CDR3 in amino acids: CASSIDLRLAGKWNEQFF. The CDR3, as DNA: TGTGCCAGTAGTATAGATCTTAGACTAGCGGGGAAGTGGAATGAGCAGTTCTTC.

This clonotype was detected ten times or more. The CDR3: CASSLDRGLYNSPLHF. CDR3 in DNA: TGTGCCAGCAGTCTTGATAGGGGGCTATATAATTCACCCCTCCACTTT. The rearrangement uses TRBV6-1 and TRBJ1-6, with 7 bases fitting TRBD1. The germline gives CDR1 MNHNS, CDR2 SASEGT. The CDR3 runs 16 residues. V lost 5 bases and J lost 4; bases outside the gene matches: 8.

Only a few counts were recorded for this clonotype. The CDR3 DNA reads TGTGCCAGCAGCTGGGGACAGGGGAGAACGTACGCTGAAGCTTTCTTT. It is translated as CASSWGQGRTYAEAFF. This rearrangement joins TRBV5-5 to TRBJ1-1; TRBD1 aligns across 10 bases. Unmatched junction bases numbered 11, after V lost 3 bases and J lost 6 bases. The CDR3 spans 16 residues. Germline V lookup: CDR1 SGHKS, CDR2 YYEKEE (reference sequence). The full variable domain, completed using reference TRBV5-5 and TRBJ1-1, is DAGVTQSPTHLIKTRGQQVTLRCSPISGHKSVSWYQQVLGQGPQFIFQYYEKEERGRGNFPDRFSARQFPNYSSELNVNALLLGDSALYLCASSWGQGRTYAEAFFGQGTRLTVV.

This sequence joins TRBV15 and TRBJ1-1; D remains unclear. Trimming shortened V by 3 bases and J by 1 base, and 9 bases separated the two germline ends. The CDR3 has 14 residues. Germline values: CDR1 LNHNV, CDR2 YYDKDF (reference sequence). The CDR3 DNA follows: TGTGCCACCAGCAGTTGGCGGGAGAACACTGAAGCTTTCTTT. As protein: CATSSWRENTEAFF.

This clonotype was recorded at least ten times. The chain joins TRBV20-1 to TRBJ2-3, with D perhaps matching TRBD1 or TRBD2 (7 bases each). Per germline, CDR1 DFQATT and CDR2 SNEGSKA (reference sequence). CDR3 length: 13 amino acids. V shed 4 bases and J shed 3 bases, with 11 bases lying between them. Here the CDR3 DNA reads TGCAGTGCTATCCAGGGGGGGACAGATACGCAGTATTTT. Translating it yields CSAIQGGTDTQYF.

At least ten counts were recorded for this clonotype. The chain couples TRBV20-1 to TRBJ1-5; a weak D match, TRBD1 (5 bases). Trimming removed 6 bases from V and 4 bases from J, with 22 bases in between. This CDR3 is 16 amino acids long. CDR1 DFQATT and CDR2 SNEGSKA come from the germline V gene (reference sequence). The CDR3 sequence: CSAVSHQGIKNQPQHF. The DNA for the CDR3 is TGCAGTGCCGTTTCGCATCAGGGAATAAAGAATCAGCCCCAGCATTTT.

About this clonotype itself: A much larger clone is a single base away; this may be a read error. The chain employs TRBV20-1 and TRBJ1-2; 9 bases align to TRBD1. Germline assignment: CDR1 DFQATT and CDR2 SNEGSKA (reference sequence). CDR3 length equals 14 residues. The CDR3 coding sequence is TGCAGTGCTCCCGGGACAGGGACCCTTTATGGCTACGCCTTC. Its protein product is CSAPGTGTLYGYAF.

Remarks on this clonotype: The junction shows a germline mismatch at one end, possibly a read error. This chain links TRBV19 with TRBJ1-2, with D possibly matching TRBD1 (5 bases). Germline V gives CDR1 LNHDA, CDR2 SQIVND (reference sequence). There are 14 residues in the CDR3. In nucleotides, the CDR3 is TGTGCCAGTAGTCCAGAGCCGGGACCCTTTGGCTACGCCTTC. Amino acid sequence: CASSPEPGPFGYAF. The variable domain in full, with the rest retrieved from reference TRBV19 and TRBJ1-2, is DGGITQSPKYLFRKEGQNVTLSCEQNLNHDAMYWYRQDPGQGLRLIYYSQIVNDFQKGDIAEGYSVSREKKESFPLTVTSAQKNPTAFYLCASSPEPGPFGYAFGSGTRLTVV.

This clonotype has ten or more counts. DNA of the CDR3: TGTGCCAGCAGCCAAGCTACCAGGGGCGAGCAGTACGTC. This codes for CASSQATRGEQYV. This sequence joins TRBV14 and TRBJ2-7, with D tentatively TRBD1 (6 bases). V was clipped by 1 base and J by 6 bases, with 10 bases between them. The CDR3 is 13 residues long. CDR1 SGHDN and CDR2 FVKESK come from the germline V gene.

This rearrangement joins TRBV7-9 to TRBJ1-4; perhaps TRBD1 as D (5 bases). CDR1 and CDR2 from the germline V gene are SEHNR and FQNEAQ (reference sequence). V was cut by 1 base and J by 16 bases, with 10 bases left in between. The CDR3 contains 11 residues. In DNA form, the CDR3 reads TGTGCCAGCAGCTTAGATGGAGGACAGTTTTTT. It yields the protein CASSLDGGQFF.

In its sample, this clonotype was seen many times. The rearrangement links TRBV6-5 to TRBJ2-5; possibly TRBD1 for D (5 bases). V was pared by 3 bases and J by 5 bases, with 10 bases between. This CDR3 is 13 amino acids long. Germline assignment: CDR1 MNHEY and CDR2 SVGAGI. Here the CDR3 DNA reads TGTGCCAGCAGTTATTCAGGGAAGGAGACCCAGTACTTC. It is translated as CASSYSGKETQYF.

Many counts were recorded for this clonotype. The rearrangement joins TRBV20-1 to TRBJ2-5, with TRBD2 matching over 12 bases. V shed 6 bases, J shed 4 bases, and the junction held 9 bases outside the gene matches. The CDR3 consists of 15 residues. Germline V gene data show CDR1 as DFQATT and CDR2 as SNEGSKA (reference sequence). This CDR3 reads CSAAASGGVRETQYF. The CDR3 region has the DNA TGCAGTGCCGCCGCTAGCGGGGGGGTCCGAGAGACCCAGTACTTC.

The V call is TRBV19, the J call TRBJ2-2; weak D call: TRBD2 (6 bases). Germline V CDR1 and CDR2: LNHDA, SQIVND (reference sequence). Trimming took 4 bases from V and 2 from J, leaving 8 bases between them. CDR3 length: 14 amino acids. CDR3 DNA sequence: TGTGCCAGTAGTACGGGGACTAACACCGGGGAGCTGTTTTTT. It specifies CASSTGTNTGELFF.

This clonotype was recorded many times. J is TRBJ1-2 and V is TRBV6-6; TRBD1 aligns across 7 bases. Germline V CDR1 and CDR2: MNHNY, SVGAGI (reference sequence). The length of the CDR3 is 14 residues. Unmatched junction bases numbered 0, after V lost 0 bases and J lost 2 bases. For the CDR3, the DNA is TGTGCCAGCAGTTACTCGACAGGGAACTATGGCTACACCTTC. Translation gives CASSYSTGNYGYTF.

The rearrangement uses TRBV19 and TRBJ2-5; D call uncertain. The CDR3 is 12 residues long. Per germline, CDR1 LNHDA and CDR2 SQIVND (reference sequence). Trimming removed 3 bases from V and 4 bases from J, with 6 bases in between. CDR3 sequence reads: CASSIGGETQYF. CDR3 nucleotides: TGTGCCAGTAGTATCGGCGGAGAGACCCAGTACTTC.

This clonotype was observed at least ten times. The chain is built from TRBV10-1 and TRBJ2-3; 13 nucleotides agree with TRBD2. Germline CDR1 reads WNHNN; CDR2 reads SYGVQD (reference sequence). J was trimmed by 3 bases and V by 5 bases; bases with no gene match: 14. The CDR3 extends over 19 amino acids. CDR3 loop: CASSRGLAGSLAVTDTQYF. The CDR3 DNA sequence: TGCGCCAGCAGTCGGGGACTAGCGGGGAGCCTTGCGGTAACAGATACGCAGTATTTT.

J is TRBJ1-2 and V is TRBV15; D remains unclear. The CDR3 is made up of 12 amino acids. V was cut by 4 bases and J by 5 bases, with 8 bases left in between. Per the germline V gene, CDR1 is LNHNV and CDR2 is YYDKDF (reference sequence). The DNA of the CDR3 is TGTGCCACCAGCAAAGAAGATTATGGCTACACCTTC. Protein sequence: CATSKEDYGYTF. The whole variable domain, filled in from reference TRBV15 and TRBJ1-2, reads DAMVIQNPRYQVTQFGKPVTLSCSQTLNHNVMYWYQQKSSQAPKLLFHYYDKDFNNEADTPDNFQSRRPNTSFCFLDIRSPGLGDTAMYLCATSKEDYGYTFGSGTRLTVV.

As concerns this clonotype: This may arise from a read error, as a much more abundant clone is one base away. The CDR3 here is CSAAQGARAGELFF. The CDR3 DNA follows: TGCAGTGCCGCACAGGGGGCAAGGGCCGGGGAGCTGTTTTTT. The chain employs TRBV20-1 and TRBJ2-2; 9 bases agree with TRBD1. V lost 6 bases and J lost 6; bases outside the gene matches: 8. The CDR3 is made up of 14 amino acids. Germline values: CDR1 DFQATT, CDR2 SNEGSKA (reference sequence).

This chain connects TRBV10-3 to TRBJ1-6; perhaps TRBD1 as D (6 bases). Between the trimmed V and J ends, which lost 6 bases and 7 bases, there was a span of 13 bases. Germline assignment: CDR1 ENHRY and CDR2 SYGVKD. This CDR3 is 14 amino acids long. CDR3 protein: CAISVTGVNSPLHF. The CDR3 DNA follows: TGTGCCATCAGCGTGACAGGAGTCAATTCACCCCTCCACTTT.